Below, 21 T cell receptor beta chains from the same sample are listed, as sequenced in a study of blood T cell repertoires in COVID-19. The method was immunoSEQ multiplex PCR; TCRdb's version includes in-frame clones alone and lacks a portion of them. The table has approximately 170,000 clones, 80% to 85% seen once. The sequencing sample was made of peripheral blood. These receptor sequences come from a human donor with acute or convalescent COVID-19. The donor label of this sample is uncertain.

V usage is TRBV19 and J usage is TRBJ2-5, with 7 bases matching TRBD1. Germline V gene sequence: CDR1 LNHDA, CDR2 SQIVND (reference sequence). Trimming removed 9 bases from V and 2 bases from J; junction bases left unmatched: 6. The CDR3 has 13 amino acids. Written as DNA, the CDR3 is TGTGCCAGAGCCGGGACAGAGCAAGAGACCCAGTACTTC. Its protein product is CARAGTEQETQYF.

This rearrangement joins TRBV9 to TRBJ1-3, with D tentatively TRBD1 (5 bases). V lost 0 bases to trimming and J lost 3 bases, with 16 bases between them. CDR3 length: 17 amino acids. Germline V gene data show CDR1 as SGDLS and CDR2 as YYNGEE. The CDR3 nucleotides are TGTGCCAGCAGCGTAGCCGCCCCGACAGAGATTGGAAACACCATATATTTT. Translating it yields CASSVAAPTEIGNTIYF.

The chain carries TRBV11-2 and TRBJ1-2; D not resolved. The V end was cut by 5 bases, the J end by 8 bases, with 18 bases between. This CDR3 has 14 amino acids. Germline V lookup: CDR1 SGHAT, CDR2 FQNNGV. In DNA, the CDR3 is TGTGCCAGCAGCCCGAACGTCCAAAGCGGAGGCTACACCTTC. Amino acid sequence: CASSPNVQSGGYTF.

This chain's CDR3 is CASSMRAGGYTF. The CDR3 nucleotides are TGTGCCAGTAGTATGAGGGCAGGTGGCTACACCTTC. This sequence joins TRBV19 and TRBJ1-2, with D hard to call. The germline CDR1 and CDR2 sequences are LNHDA and SQIVND (reference sequence). Trimming took 3 bases from V and 7 from J, leaving 9 bases between them. The CDR3 consists of 12 residues.

This chain uses TRBV27 with TRBJ1-1; 10 positions match TRBD1. The J segment lost 2 bases and the V segment lost 6 bases, leaving 6 bases of the junction unmatched. The CDR3 is made up of 15 amino acids. The germline V gene encodes CDR1 MNHEY and CDR2 SMNVEV (reference sequence). In DNA form, the CDR3 reads TGTGCCAGCAGCAAGACAGGGGGCCAAAACACTGAAGCTTTCTTT. It encodes CASSKTGGQNTEAFF.

The rearrangement links TRBV5-1 to TRBJ1-4, with D tentatively TRBD1 (6 bases). V was pared by 4 bases and J by 5 bases, with 18 bases between. This CDR3 has 16 residues. CDR1 is SGHRS and CDR2 is YFSETQ in the germline V gene. The CDR3 coding sequence is TGCGCCAGCAGCCCGGGGGGCAGGGGCCAAAATGAAAAACTGTTTTTT. Translating it yields CASSPGGRGQNEKLFF.

The rearrangement links TRBV19 to TRBJ2-1; 9 bases match TRBD2. The CDR3 sequence is 16 residues long. CDR1 and CDR2 (germline): LNHDA, SQIVND (reference sequence). The ends lost 0 bases at V and 3 bases at J; junction bases unmatched: 3. CDR3 loop: CASSIETSGIYNEQFF. The CDR3 DNA is TGTGCCAGTAGTATAGAGACTAGCGGCATCTACAATGAGCAGTTCTTC. Looking up the rest from reference TRBV19 and TRBJ2-1 gives the full variable domain: DGGITQSPKYLFRKEGQNVTLSCEQNLNHDAMYWYRQDPGQGLRLIYYSQIVNDFQKGDIAEGYSVSREKKESFPLTVTSAQKNPTAFYLCASSIETSGIYNEQFFGPGTRLTVL.

This clone was seen only once. The chain couples TRBV5-1 to TRBJ2-7; 10 bases are shared with TRBD1. J gave up 5 bases and V 4 bases, and 12 bases lay outside the gene matches. Germline-derived CDR1 and CDR2 are SGHRS and YFSETQ. The CDR3 loop spans 16 amino acids. CDR3 DNA: TGCGCCAGCAGCCCAAGGGGACAGGGGAAGAGGAACGAGCAGTACTTC. This translates into CASSPRGQGKRNEQYF.

CDR3 residues: CASNPGEGGRETQYF. In nucleotides, the CDR3 is TGTGCCAGTAACCCAGGTGAAGGGGGCCGGGAGACCCAGTACTTC. The V gene is TRBV19, the J gene TRBJ2-5, with TRBD1 matching over 7 bases. CDR3 length equals 15 residues. CDR1 and CDR2 (germline): LNHDA, SQIVND (reference sequence). After removal of 7 bases from V and 5 bases from J, the junction contained 13 bases not matched to a gene.

The CDR3 is CASSLGAGRQETQYF. CDR3 sequence (DNA): TGTGCCAGCAGCTTAGGGGCGGGGAGGCAAGAGACCCAGTACTTC. The genes are TRBV7-3 and TRBJ2-5; the D gene is possibly TRBD2 (6 bases). V was pared by 2 bases and J by 2 bases, with 12 bases between. CDR3 length: 15 residues. Looked up from germline, CDR1 is SGHTA and CDR2 is FQGTGA.

V gene TRBV28 combines with J gene TRBJ2-7; possible D gene TRBD2, 6 bases. The CDR3 extends over 13 amino acids. Germline assignment: CDR1 MDHEN and CDR2 SYDVKM. Between the trimmed V and J ends, which lost 5 bases and 3 bases, there was a span of 11 bases. CDR3: CASSRGFGYEQYF. Here the CDR3 DNA reads TGTGCCAGCAGTCGGGGGTTTGGCTACGAGCAGTACTTC.

This clone was found once. The chain joins TRBV5-4 to TRBJ2-3, with 7 bases lining up with TRBD1. V trimming: 1 base; J trimming: 4 bases; junction bases outside the gene matches: 6. Germline V gives CDR1 SGHNT, CDR2 YYREEE (reference sequence). This CDR3 is 15 amino acids long. The CDR3 sequence: CASSLLQGLADTQYF. Written as DNA, the CDR3 is TGTGCCAGCAGCTTGCTACAGGGGTTGGCAGATACGCAGTATTTT. The whole variable domain, filled in from reference TRBV5-4 and TRBJ2-3, reads ETGVTQSPTHLIKTRGQQVTLRCSSQSGHNTVSWYQQALGQGPQFIFQYYREEENGRGNFPPRFSGLQFPNYSSELNVNALELDDSALYLCASSLLQGLADTQYFGPGTRLTVL.

This clone was detected only once. The chain uses TRBV10-1 and TRBJ1-1; D might be TRBD1 (5 bases). Trimming took 0 bases from V and 4 from J, leaving 12 bases between them. From germline, CDR1 is WNHNN and CDR2 SYGVQD (reference sequence). The CDR3 sequence is 15 residues long. In DNA, the CDR3 is TGCGCCAGCAGTGAGTCGACATCCGGGGGCACTGAAGCTTTCTTT. Protein: CASSESTSGGTEAFF.

CDR3 coding DNA: TGTGCCAGCCGGGACACTGCTTTTAACACTGAAGCTTTCTTT. Its translation is CASRDTAFNTEAFF. This sequence joins TRBV25-1 and TRBJ1-1; D is perhaps TRBD1 (6 bases). This CDR3 spans 14 amino acids. Trimming took 8 bases from V and 2 from J, leaving 15 bases between them. In germline, CDR1 is MGHDK, CDR2 SYGVNS.

The chain combines TRBV18 with TRBJ2-7, with a weak D call TRBD1 (5 bases). V lost 5 bases and J 3 bases, leaving 11 bases between the germline ends. Germline V CDR1 and CDR2: KGHSH, LQKENI. The CDR3 runs 13 residues. CDR3 loop: CASSSAQGYEQYF. CDR3 bases: TGTGCCAGCTCATCTGCGCAGGGCTACGAGCAGTACTTC.

The chain combines TRBV6-2 or TRBV6-3 with TRBJ1-3, with D possibly being TRBD1 (6 bases). In germline, CDR1 is MNHEY, CDR2 SVGEGT. Trimming removed 7 bases at V and 0 bases at J, with 13 bases between. The CDR3 is 15 residues long. CDR3 region: CASTPGTFSGNTIYF. CDR3 in DNA: TGTGCCAGCACCCCCGGGACATTCTCTGGAAACACCATATATTTT.

The chain combines TRBV6-5 with TRBJ2-7; 8 bases map to TRBD1. Losses at the gene ends were 4 bases for V and 3 bases for J; bases not matched to a gene: 2. This CDR3 comprises 13 residues. CDR1 and CDR2 (germline): MNHEY, SVGAGI. CDR3: CASSSGQDYEQYF. CDR3 DNA sequence: TGTGCCAGCAGTTCGGGACAGGACTACGAGCAGTACTTC.

This rearrangement joins TRBV30 to TRBJ2-7; 11 nucleotides align to TRBD2. The V and J ends lost 3 bases and 3 bases, in that order; junction bases with no gene match: 7. This CDR3 is 15 amino acids long. CDR1 GTSNPN and CDR2 SVGIG come from the germline V gene (reference sequence). CDR3 residues: CAWSPRTSGYYEQYF. CDR3 nucleotide sequence: TGTGCCTGGAGCCCTAGGACTAGCGGGTACTACGAGCAGTACTTC. The full variable domain, with the rest looked up from reference TRBV30 and TRBJ2-7, is SQTIHQWPATLVQPVGSPLSLECTVEGTSNPNLYWYRQAAGRGLQLLFYSVGIGQISSEVPQNLSASRPQDRQFILSSKKLLLSDSGFYLCAWSPRTSGYYEQYFGPGTRLTVT.

The CDR3 here is CASSLQRADRDSGNTIYF. DNA of the CDR3: TGTGCCAGTAGTCTCCAACGAGCGGACAGGGACTCTGGAAACACCATATATTTT. This sequence joins TRBV19 and TRBJ1-3; 8 nucleotides align to TRBD1. CDR1 and CDR2 (germline): LNHDA, SQIVND (reference sequence). J was trimmed by 0 bases and V by 5 bases; bases with no gene match: 12. The CDR3 is 18 residues long.

The V and J genes are TRBV19 and TRBJ1-4; 8 nucleotides align to TRBD1. The V and J ends lost 3 bases and 2 bases, in that order; junction bases with no gene match: 2. This CDR3 spans 15 amino acids. Per the germline V gene, CDR1 is LNHDA and CDR2 is SQIVND (reference sequence). Here the CDR3 DNA reads TGTGCCAGTAGTATCAGGGGGCACACTAATGAAAAACTGTTTTTT. Encoded protein: CASSIRGHTNEKLFF.

The chain has TRBV5-1 and TRBJ2-5; the D gene is possibly TRBD2 (6 bases). From germline, CDR1 is SGHRS and CDR2 YFSETQ. V lost 6 bases and J 4 bases, leaving 19 bases between the germline ends. The CDR3 loop spans 15 amino acids. The CDR3 bases are TGCGCCAGCATGTTCGGCGGGGTGGCGGGAGAGACCCAGTACTTC. It yields the protein CASMFGGVAGETQYF.